This TCR beta chain is from a study of spatial heterogeneity in lung cancer. Study observations and caveats: Higher tumor mutation counts went along with higher counts of expanded intratumoral alpha and beta TCRs.

In its sample, this clonotype was seen many times. Its antigen is not identified. As an off-target read in a library built for alpha chains, this beta chain has a frequency of little significance. Via MiXCR, TCRdb re-called the 5' RACE reads, giving one row per CDR3 protein. Among roughly 16,000 distinct CDR3 sequences listed, approximately 6.8% were seen once. The time point is: sample taken at primary tumor resection. The roughly 79 donors had untreated early-stage non-small cell lung cancer. Whole RNA obtained from tumor, nontumor lung or frozen PBMC underwent sequencing without sorting. This TCR was sampled from a female donor with early-stage non-small cell lung cancer. Specimen: lung tumor tissue, collected at surgery.

The CDR3: CASSRTGTDNYGYTF. The DNA for the CDR3 is TGTGCCAGCAGCCGTACCGGGACAGATAACTATGGCTACACCTTC. The chain links TRBV7-8 to TRBJ1-2; 7 nucleotides match TRBD1. Looked up from germline, CDR1 is SGHVS and CDR2 is FQNEAQ. The CDR3 has 15 residues. Trimming removed 5 bases from V and 1 base from J; junction bases left unmatched: 7.